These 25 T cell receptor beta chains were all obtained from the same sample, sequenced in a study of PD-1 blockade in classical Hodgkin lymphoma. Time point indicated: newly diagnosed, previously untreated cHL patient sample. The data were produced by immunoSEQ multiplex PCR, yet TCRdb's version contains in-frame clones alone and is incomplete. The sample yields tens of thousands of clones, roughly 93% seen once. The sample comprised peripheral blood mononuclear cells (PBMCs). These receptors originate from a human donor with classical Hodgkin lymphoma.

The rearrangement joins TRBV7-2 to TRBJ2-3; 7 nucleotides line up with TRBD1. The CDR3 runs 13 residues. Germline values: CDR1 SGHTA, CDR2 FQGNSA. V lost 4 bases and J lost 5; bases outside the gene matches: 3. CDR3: CASSSGQLDTQYF. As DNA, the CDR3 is TGTGCCAGCAGCTCGGGACAGTTAGATACGCAGTATTTT. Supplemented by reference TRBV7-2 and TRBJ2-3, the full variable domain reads GAGVSQSPSNKVTEKGKDVELRCDPISGHTALYWYRQSLGQGLEFLIYFQGNSAPDKSGLPSDRFSAERTGGSVSTLTIQRTQQEDSAVYLCASSSGQLDTQYFGPGTRLTVL.

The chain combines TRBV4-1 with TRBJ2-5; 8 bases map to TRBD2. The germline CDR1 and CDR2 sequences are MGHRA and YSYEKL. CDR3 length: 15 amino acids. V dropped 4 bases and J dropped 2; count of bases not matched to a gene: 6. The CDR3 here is CASSRGGQRQETQYF. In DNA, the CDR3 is TGCGCCAGCAGCCGCGGGGGGCAGCGACAAGAGACCCAGTACTTC.

The CDR3 is CASSLTGWNQPQHF. The DNA for the CDR3 is TGTGCCAGTAGTTTGACGGGCTGGAATCAGCCCCAGCATTTT. The V gene is TRBV19, the J gene TRBJ1-5, with D unresolved. The CDR3 runs to 14 residues. Deletions cut 5 bases from V and 4 bases from J, with 12 bases between. Germline CDR1 reads LNHDA; CDR2 reads SQIVND (reference sequence). Supplemented by reference TRBV19 and TRBJ1-5, the full variable domain reads DGGITQSPKYLFRKEGQNVTLSCEQNLNHDAMYWYRQDPGQGLRLIYYSQIVNDFQKGDIAEGYSVSREKKESFPLTVTSAQKNPTAFYLCASSLTGWNQPQHFGDGTRLSIL.

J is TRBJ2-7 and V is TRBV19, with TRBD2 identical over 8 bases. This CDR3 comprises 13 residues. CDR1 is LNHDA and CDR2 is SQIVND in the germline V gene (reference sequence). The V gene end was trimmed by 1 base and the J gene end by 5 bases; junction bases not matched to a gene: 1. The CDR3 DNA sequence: TGTGCCAGTAGTATAGGAGCGGGAGACGAGCAGTACGTC. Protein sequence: CASSIGAGDEQYV.

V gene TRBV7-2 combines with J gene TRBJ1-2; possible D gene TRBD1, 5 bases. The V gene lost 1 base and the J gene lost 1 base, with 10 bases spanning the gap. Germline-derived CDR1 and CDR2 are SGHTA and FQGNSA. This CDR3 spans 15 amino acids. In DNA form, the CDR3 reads TGTGCCAGCAGCTTAGAGTCAGGGCTTAACTATGGCTACACCTTC. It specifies CASSLESGLNYGYTF.

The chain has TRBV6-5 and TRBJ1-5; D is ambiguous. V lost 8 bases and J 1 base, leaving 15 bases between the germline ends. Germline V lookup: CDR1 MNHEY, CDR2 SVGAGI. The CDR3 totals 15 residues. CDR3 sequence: CASGHTGVSNQPQHF. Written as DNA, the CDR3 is TGTGCCAGCGGTCATACGGGTGTAAGCAATCAGCCCCAGCATTTT.

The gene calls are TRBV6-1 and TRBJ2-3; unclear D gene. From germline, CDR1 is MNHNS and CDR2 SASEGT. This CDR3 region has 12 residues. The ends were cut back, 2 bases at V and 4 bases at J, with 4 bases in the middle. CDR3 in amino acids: CASSENADTQYF. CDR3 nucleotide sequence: TGTGCCAGCAGTGAAAACGCAGATACGCAGTATTTT.

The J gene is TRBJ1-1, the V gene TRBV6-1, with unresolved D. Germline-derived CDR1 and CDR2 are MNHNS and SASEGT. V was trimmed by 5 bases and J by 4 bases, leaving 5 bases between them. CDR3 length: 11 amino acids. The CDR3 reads CASSKSTEAFF. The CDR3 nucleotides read TGTGCCAGCAGTAAATCCACTGAAGCTTTCTTT.

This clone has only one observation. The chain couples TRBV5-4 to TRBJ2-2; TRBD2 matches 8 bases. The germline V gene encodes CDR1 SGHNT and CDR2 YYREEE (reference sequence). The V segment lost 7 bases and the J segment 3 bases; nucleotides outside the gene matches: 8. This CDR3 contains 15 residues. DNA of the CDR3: TGTGCCAGCCGACAGCGGGAGAGGGACACCGGGGAGCTGTTTTTT. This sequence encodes CASRQRERDTGELFF.

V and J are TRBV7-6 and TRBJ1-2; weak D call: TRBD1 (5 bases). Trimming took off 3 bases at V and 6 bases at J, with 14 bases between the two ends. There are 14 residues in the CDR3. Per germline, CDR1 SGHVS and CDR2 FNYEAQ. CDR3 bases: TGTGCCAGCAGCTTCGGAGGGGAGGCGAATGGCTACACCTTC. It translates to CASSFGGEANGYTF.

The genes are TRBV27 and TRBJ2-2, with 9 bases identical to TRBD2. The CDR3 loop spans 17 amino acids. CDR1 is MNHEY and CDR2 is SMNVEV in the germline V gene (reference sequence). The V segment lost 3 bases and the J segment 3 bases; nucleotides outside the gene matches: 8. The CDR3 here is CASSFPTLAGHTGELFF. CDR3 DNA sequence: TGTGCCAGCAGTTTCCCCACTCTAGCGGGACACACCGGGGAGCTGTTTTTT.

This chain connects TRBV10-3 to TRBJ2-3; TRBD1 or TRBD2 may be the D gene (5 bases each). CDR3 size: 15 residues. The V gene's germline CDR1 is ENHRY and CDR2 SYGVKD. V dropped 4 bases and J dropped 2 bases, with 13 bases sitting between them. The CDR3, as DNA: TGTGCCATCAGTGGTGGGGGAGCCACCACAGATACGCAGTATTTT. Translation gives CAISGGGATTDTQYF.

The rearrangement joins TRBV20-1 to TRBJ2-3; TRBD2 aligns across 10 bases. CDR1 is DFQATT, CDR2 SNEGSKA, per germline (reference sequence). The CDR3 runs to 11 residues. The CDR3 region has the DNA TGCAGCAGACTAGCGGGAGATACGCAGTATTTT. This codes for CSRLAGDTQYF.

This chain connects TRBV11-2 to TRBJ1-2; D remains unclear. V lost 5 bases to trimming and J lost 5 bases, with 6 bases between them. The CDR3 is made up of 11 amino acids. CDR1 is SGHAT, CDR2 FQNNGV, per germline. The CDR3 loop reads CASSLKYGYTF. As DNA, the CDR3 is TGTGCCAGCAGCCTTAAATATGGCTACACCTTC.

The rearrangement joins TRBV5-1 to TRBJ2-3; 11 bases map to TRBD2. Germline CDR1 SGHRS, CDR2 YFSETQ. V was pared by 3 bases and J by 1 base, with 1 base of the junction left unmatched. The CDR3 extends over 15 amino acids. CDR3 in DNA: TGCGCCAGCAGCTGGGGACTAGCGGGCACAGATACGCAGTATTTT. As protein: CASSWGLAGTDTQYF.

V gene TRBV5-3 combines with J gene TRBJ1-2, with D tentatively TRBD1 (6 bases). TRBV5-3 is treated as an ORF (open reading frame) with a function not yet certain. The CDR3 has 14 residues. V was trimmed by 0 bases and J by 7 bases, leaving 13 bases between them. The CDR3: CARSLEQGRGGYTF. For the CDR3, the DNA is TGTGCCAGAAGCTTGGAACAGGGAAGGGGTGGCTACACCTTC.

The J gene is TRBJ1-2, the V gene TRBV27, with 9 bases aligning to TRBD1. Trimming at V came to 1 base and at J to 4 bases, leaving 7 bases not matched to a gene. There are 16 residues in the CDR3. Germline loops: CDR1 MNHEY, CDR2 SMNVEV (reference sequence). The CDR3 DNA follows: TGTGCCAGCAGTTTATTTGGACAGGGGACCGGCTATGGCTACACCTTC. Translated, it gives CASSLFGQGTGYGYTF.

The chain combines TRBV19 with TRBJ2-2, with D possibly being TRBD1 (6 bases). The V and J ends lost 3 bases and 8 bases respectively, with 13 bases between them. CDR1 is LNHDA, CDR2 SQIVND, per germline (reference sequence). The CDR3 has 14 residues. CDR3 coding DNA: TGTGCCAGTAGTATCAGGGGAAGGCTTGGGGAGCTGTTTTTT. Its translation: CASSIRGRLGELFF.

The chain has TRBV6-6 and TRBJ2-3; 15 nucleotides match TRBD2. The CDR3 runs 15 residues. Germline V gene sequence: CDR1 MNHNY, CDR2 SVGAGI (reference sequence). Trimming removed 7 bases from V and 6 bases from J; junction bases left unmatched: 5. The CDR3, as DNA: TGTGCCAGCACCAGGACTAGCGGGAGGGCCGATACGCAGTATTTT. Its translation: CASTRTSGRADTQYF.

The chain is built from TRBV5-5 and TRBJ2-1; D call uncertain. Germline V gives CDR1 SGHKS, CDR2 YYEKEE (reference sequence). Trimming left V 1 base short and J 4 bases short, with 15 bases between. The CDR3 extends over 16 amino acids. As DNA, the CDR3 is TGTGCCAGCAGCTTGACTACAGTTTTAGTTTACAATGAGCAGTTCTTC. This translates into CASSLTTVLVYNEQFF.

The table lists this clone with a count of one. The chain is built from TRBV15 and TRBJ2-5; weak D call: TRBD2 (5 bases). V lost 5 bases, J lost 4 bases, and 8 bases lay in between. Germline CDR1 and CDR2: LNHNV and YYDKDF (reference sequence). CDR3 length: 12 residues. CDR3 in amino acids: CATSSSGETQYF. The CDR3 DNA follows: TGTGCCACCAGCTCAAGCGGAGAGACCCAGTACTTC.

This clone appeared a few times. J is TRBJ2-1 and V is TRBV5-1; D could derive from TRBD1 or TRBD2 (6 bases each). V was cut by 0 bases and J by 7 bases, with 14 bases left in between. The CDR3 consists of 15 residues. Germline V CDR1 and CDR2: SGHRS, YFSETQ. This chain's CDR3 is CASSLADYQGNEQFF. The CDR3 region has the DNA TGCGCCAGCAGCTTGGCGGACTACCAGGGGAATGAGCAGTTCTTC.

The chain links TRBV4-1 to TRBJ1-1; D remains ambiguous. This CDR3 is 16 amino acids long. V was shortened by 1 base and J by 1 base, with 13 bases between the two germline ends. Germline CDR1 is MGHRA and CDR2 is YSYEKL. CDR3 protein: CASSQGSGGENTEAFF. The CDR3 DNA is TGCGCCAGCAGCCAAGGATCCGGCGGTGAGAACACTGAAGCTTTCTTT.

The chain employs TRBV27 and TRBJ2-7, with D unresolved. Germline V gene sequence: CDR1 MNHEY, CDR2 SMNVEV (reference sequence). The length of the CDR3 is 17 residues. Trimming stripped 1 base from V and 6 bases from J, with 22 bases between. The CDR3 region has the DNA TGTGCCAGCAGTTTATATTCCTCATACCCTTTGATGGGCGAGCAGTACTTC. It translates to CASSLYSSYPLMGEQYF.

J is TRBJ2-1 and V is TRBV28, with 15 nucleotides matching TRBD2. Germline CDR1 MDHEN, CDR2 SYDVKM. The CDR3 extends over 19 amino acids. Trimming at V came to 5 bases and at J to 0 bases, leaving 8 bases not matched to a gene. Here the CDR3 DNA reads TGTGCCAGCAGTCTCGGACTAGCGGGAGGGATTAGCTCCTACAATGAGCAGTTCTTC. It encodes CASSLGLAGGISSYNEQFF.